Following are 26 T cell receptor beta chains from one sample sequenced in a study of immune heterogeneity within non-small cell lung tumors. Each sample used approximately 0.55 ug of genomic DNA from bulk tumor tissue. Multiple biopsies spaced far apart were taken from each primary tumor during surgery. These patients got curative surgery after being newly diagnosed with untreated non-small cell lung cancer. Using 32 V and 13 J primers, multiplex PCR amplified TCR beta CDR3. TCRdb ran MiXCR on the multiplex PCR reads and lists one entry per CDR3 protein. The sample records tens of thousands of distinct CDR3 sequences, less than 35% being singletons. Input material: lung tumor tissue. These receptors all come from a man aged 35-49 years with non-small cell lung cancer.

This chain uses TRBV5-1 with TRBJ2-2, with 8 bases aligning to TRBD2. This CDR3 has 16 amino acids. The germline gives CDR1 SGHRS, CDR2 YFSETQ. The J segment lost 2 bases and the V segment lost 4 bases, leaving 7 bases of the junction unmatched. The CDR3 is CASSPLAGPNTGELFF. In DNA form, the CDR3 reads TGCGCCAGCAGCCCTTTAGCGGGACCTAACACCGGGGAGCTGTTTTTT. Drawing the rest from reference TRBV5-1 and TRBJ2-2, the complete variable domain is KAGVTQTPRYLIKTRGQQVTLSCSPISGHRSVSWYQQTPGQGLQFLFEYFSETQRNKGNFPGRFSGRQFSNSRSEMNVSTLELGDSALYLCASSPLAGPNTGELFFGEGSRLTVL.

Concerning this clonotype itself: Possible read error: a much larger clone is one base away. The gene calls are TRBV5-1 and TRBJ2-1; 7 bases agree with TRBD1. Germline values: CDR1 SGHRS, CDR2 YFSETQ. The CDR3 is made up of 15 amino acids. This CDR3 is CASSVPQTGNHEKFF. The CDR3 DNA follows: TGCGCCAGCAGCGTACCCCAGACAGGGAACCATGAGAAGTTCTTC. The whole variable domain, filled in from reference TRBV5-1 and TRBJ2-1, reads KAGVTQTPRYLIKTRGQQVTLSCSPISGHRSVSWYQQTPGQGLQFLFEYFSETQRNKGNFPGRFSGRQFSNSRSEMNVSTLELGDSALYLCASSVPQTGNHEKFFGPGTRLTVL.

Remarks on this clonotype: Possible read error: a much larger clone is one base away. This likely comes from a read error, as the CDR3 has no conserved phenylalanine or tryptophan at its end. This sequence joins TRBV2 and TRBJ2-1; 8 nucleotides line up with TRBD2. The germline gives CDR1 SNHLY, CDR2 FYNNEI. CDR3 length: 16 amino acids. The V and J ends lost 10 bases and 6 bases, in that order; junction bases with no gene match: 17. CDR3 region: CAKQTSDQKRGNEQFL. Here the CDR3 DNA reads TGTGCCAAGCAGACTAGCGACCAAAAACGGGGCAATGAGCAGTTCTTG.

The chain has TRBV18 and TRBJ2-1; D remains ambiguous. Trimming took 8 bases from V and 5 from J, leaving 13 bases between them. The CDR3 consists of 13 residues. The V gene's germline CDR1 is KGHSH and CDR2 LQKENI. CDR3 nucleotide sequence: TGTGCCAGCGCATATGCGAGCGACAATGAGCAGTTCTTC. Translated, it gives CASAYASDNEQFF.

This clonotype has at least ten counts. Written as DNA, the CDR3 is TGTGCCAGCAGTGAAAGCGGGAGGACAGGGGATAACGAGCAGTACTTC. It translates to CASSESGRTGDNEQYF. The rearrangement uses TRBV6-1 and TRBJ2-7, with D possibly called TRBD1 or TRBD2 (9 bases each). Per the germline V gene, CDR1 is MNHNS and CDR2 is SASEGT. The V end was cut by 2 bases, the J end by 5 bases, with 19 bases between. The CDR3 consists of 16 residues.

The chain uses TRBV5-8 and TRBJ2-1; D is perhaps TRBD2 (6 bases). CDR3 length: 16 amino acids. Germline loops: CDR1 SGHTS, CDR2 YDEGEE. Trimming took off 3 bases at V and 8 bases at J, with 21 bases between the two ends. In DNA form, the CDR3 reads TGTGCCAGCAGCTCTTATGACTTGGCCGGGAGATATGAGCAGTTCTTC. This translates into CASSSYDLAGRYEQFF.

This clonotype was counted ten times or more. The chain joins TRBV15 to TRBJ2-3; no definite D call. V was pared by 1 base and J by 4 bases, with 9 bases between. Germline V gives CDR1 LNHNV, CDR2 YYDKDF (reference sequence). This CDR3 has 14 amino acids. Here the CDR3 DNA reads TGTGCCACCAGCAGAGGTAATTTGGCAGATACGCAGTATTTT. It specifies CATSRGNLADTQYF.

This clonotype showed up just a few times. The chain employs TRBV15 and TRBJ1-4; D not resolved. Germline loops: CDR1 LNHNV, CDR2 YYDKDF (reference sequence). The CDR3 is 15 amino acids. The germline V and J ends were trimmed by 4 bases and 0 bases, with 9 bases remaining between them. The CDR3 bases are TGTGCCACCAGCAACATTGTTGCAACTAATGAAAAACTGTTTTTT. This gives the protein CATSNIVATNEKLFF.

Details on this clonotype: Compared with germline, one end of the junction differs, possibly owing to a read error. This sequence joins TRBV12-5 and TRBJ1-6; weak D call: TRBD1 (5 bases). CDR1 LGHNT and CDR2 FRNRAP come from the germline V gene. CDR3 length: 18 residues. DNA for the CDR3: TGTGATAGTGGCCCCTCAAGACAGTCCAACGACTATAATTCACCCCTGCTCTTT. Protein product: CDSGPSRQSNDYNSPLLF. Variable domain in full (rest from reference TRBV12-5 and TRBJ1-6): DARVTQTPRHKVTEMGQEVTMRCQPILGHNTVFWYRQTMMQGLELLAYFRNRAPLDDSGMPKDRFSAEMPDATLATLKIQPSEPRDSAVYFCDSGPSRQSNDYNSPLLFGNGTRLTVT.

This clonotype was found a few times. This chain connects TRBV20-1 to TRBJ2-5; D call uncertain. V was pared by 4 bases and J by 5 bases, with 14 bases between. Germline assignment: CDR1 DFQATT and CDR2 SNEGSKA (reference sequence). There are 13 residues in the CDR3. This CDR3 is CSANELGKETQYF. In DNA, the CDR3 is TGCAGTGCTAATGAACTGGGCAAGGAGACCCAGTACTTC.

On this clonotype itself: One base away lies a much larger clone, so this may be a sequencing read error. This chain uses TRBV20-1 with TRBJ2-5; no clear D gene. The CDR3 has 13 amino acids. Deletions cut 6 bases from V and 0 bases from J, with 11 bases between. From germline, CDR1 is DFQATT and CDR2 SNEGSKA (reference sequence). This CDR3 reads CSALDWNQETQYF. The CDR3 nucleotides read TGCAGTGCCCTCGACTGGAACCAAGAGACCCAGTACTTC.

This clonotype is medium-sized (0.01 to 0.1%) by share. The CDR3, as DNA: TGTGCCAGCAGCTTAGGGCTAGCGGGTTGGAAGTACTTC. Protein product: CASSLGLAGWKYF. The chain has TRBV13 and TRBJ2-7; 8 bases map to TRBD2. V lost 0 bases and J lost 11; bases outside the gene matches: 6. Germline CDR1 is PRHDT and CDR2 is FYEKMQ (reference sequence). The CDR3 is 13 amino acids.

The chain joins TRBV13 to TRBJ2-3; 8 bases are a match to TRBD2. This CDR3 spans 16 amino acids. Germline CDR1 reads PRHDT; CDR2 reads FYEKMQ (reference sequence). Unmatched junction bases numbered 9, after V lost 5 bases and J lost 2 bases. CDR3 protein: CASSPEAGGTTDTQYF. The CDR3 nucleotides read TGTGCCAGCAGCCCCGAGGCGGGAGGAACCACAGATACGCAGTATTTT.

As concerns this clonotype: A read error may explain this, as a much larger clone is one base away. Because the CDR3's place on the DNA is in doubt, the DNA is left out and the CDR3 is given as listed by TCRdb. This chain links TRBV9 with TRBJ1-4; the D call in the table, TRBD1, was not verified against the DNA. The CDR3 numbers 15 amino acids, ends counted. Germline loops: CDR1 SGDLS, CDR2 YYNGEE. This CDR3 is CASSVVGGGNEKLSF.

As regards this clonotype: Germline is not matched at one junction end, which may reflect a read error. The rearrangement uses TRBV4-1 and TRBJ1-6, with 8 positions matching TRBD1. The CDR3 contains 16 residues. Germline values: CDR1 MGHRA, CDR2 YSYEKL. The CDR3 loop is CASSQDWGQANSPHHF. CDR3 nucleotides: TGCGCCAGCAGCCAAGATTGGGGACAGGCAAATTCACCCCACCACTTT.

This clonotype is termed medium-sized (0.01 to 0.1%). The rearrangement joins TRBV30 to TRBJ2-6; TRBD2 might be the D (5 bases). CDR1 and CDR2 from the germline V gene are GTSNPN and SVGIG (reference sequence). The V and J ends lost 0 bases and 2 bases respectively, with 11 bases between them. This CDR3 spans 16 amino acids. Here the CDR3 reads CAWSVLRVAGANVLTF. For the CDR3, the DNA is TGTGCCTGGAGTGTATTGCGGGTTGCTGGGGCCAACGTCCTGACTTTC.

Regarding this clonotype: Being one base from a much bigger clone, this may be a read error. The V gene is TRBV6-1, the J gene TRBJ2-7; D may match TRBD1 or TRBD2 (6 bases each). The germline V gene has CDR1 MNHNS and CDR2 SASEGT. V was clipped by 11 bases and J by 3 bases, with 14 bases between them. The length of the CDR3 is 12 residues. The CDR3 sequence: CASARGRYEQYF. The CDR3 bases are TGTGCCTCTGCTCGGGGGCGCTACGAGCAGTACTTC.

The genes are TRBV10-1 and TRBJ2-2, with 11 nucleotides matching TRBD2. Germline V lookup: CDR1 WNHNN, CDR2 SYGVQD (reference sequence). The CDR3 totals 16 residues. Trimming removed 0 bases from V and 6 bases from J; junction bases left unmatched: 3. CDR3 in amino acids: CASSESKLAGAGELFF. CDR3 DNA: TGCGCCAGCAGTGAGTCGAAACTAGCGGGAGCCGGGGAGCTGTTTTTT.

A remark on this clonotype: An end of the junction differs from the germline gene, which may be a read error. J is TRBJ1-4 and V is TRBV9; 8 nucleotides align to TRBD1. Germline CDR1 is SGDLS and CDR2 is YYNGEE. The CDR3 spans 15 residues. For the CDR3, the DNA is TGTGCCTGCAGCGAAGGGACAGGCCCCTATGAAAAACTGTTTTTT. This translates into CACSEGTGPYEKLFF. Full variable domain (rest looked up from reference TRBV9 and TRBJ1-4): DSGVTQTPKHLITATGQRVTLRCSPRSGDLSVYWYQQSLDQGLQFLIQYYNGEERAKGNILERFSAQQFPDLHSELNLSSLELGDSALYFCACSEGTGPYEKLFFGSGTQLSVL.

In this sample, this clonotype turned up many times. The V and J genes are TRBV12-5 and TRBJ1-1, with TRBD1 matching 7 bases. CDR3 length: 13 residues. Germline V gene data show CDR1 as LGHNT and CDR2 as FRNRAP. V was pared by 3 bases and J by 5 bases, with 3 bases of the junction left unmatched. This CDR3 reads CASGLGTATEAFF. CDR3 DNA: TGTGCTAGTGGTTTAGGGACAGCGACTGAAGCTTTCTTT.

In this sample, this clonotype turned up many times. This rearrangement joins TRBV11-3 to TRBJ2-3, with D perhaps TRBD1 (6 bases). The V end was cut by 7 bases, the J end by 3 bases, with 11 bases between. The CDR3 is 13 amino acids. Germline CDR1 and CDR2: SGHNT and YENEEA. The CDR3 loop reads CASTGQSTDTQYF. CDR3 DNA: TGTGCCAGCACAGGACAGTCGACAGATACGCAGTATTTT. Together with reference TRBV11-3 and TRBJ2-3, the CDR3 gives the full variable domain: EAGVVQSPRYKIIEKKQPVAFWCNPISGHNTLYWYLQNLGQGPELLIRYENEEAVDDSQLPKDRFSAERLKGVDSTLKIQPAELGDSAVYLCASTGQSTDTQYFGPGTRLTVL.

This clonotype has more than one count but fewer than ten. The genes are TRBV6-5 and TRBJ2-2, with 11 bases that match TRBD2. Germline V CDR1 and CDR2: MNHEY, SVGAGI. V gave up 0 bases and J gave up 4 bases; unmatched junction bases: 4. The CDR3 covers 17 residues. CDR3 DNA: TGTGCCAGCAGTTACTCGAAACTAGCGGGAGCCACCGGGGAGCTGTTTTTT. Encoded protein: CASSYSKLAGATGELFF.

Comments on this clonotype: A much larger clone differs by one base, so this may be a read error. The CDR3: CASQPGGWADTQYF. The CDR3 bases are TGTGCCAGCCAACCTGGGGGATGGGCAGATACGCAGTATTTT. The V gene is TRBV9, the J gene TRBJ2-3, with D perhaps given as TRBD1 or TRBD2 (5 bases each). The CDR3 loop spans 14 amino acids. V was pared by 7 bases and J by 4 bases, with 16 bases between. CDR1 and CDR2 from the germline V gene are SGDLS and YYNGEE.

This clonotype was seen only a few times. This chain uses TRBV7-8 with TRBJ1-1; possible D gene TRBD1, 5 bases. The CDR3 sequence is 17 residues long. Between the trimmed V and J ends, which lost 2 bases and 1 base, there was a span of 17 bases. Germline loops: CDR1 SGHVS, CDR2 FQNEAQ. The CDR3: CASSLMGLMIENTEAFF. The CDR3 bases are TGTGCCAGCAGCTTAATGGGGCTTATGATAGAGAACACTGAAGCTTTCTTT. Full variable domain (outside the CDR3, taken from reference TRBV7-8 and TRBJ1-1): GAGVSQSPRYKVAKRGQDVALRCDPISGHVSLFWYQQALGQGPEFLTYFQNEAQLDKSGLPSDRFFAERPEGSVSTLKIQRTQQEDSAVYLCASSLMGLMIENTEAFFGQGTRLTVV.

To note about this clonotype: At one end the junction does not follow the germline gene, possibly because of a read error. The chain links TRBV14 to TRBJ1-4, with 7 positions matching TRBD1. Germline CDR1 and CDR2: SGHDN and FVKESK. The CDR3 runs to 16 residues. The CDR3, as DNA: TGTGCCGGCAGCTCGCAACAGGGGATGGGTGAGGAAAAACTGTTTTTT. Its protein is CAGSSQQGMGEEKLFF.

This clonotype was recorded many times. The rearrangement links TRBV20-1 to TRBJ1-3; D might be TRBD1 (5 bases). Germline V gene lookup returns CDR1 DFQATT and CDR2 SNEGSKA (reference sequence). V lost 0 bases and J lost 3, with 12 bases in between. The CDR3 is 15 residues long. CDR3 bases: TGCAGTGCTAGAGATGGGGGGGACGGTGGAAACACCATATATTTT. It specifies CSARDGGDGGNTIYF.